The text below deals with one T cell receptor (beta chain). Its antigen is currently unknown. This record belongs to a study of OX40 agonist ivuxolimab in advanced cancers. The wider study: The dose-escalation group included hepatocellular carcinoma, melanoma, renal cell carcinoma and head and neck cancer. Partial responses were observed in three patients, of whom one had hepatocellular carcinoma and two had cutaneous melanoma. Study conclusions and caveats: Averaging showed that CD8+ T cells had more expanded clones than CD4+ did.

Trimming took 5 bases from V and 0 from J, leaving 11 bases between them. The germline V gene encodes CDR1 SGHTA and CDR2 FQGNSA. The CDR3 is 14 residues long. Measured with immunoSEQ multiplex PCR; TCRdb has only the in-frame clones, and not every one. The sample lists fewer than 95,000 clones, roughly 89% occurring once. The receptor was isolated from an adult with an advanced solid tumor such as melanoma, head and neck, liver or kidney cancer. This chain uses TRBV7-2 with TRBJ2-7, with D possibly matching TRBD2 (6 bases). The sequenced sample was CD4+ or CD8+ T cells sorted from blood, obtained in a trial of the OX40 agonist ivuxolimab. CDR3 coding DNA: TGTGCCAGCAGCCGGGACTTGAACTCCTACGAGCAGTACTTC. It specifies CASSRDLNSYEQYF.